The 25 T cell receptor beta chains below were found in one sample sequenced in a study of post-analysis software for immune sequencing data. These receptors' antigens are unknown. Unique molecular identifiers featured in each of the TCR beta cDNA libraries. TCRdb processed the PCR reads anew with MiXCR; each CDR3 protein has one entry. This sample has about 380,000 distinct CDR3 sequences; about a third occur once, and the top ten carry roughly an eighth. Whole-study findings and limits: TRBV5-6, TRBV5-1 and TRBV20-1 belonged to a set of roughly 5 TRBV segments that were more frequent in patients than controls.

The sample was blood. The receptors derive from a girl aged 10 to 17 with multiple sclerosis.

The rearrangement uses TRBV5-1 and TRBJ2-7, with D hard to call. The CDR3 contains 13 residues. The V gene lost 0 bases and the J gene lost 2 bases, with 6 bases spanning the gap. In germline, CDR1 is SGHRS, CDR2 YFSETQ. CDR3 residues: CASSLVPAYEQYF. CDR3 in DNA: TGCGCCAGCAGCTTGGTACCAGCCTACGAGCAGTACTTC.

The J gene is TRBJ2-4, the V gene TRBV6-5; D is ambiguous. Near its end, the DNA agrees better with TRBJ2-7, so the J call may be wrong. The CDR3 extends over 15 amino acids. Germline CDR1 and CDR2: MNHEY and SVGAGI. The CDR3: CASRSDTFGAYEQYF. CDR3 DNA: TGTGCCAGCAGATCAGACACCTTTGGGGCCTACGAGCAGTACTTC.

The V gene is TRBV7-2, the J gene TRBJ2-3; a possible D gene is TRBD2 (6 bases). The CDR3 is made up of 14 amino acids. Germline lookup yields CDR1 SGHTA and CDR2 FQGNSA. V was cut by 5 bases and J by 2 bases, with 11 bases left in between. The CDR3 DNA follows: TGTGCCAGCAGCGCGGGACTTTACACAGATACGCAGTATTTT. Translated, it gives CASSAGLYTDTQYF.

This clonotype has only a few counts. This chain joins TRBV12-3 or TRBV12-4 and TRBJ2-4; 13 nucleotides align to TRBD2. Gene TRBJ2-7 matches the end of the DNA better, so the J call may be wrong. The CDR3 totals 15 residues. The CDR3 is CASSPRLAGGYEQYF. The CDR3 DNA reads as TGTGCCAGCAGCCCCCGACTAGCGGGGGGATACGAGCAGTACTTC.

The J gene is TRBJ2-2, the V gene TRBV9, with 11 bases aligning to TRBD1. The germline V gene has CDR1 SGDLS and CDR2 YYNGEE. The V and J ends lost 4 bases and 4 bases, in that order; junction bases with no gene match: 3. This CDR3 spans 15 amino acids. The CDR3 spells CASSIGQGATGELFF. Here the CDR3 DNA reads TGTGCCAGCAGCATTGGACAGGGGGCCACCGGGGAGCTGTTTTTT.

The chain combines TRBV9 with TRBJ1-2; 9 nucleotides align to TRBD1. V gave up 3 bases and J gave up 7 bases; unmatched junction bases: 10. CDR1 is SGDLS, CDR2 YYNGEE, per germline. CDR3 length: 15 amino acids. CDR3 protein: CASSDPGTGHGGYTF. As DNA, the CDR3 is TGTGCCAGCAGCGACCCCGGGACAGGGCATGGTGGCTACACCTTC.

The sample holds a few counts of this clonotype. The rearrangement links TRBV7-9 to TRBJ2-1; 10 bases map to TRBD2. This CDR3 has 15 residues. Germline lookup yields CDR1 SEHNR and CDR2 FQNEAQ (reference sequence). Trimming at V came to 6 bases and at J to 6 bases, leaving 8 bases not matched to a gene. CDR3 region: CASRKSGGAPNEQFF. The CDR3 region has the DNA TGTGCCAGCAGGAAGAGCGGGGGGGCCCCCAATGAGCAGTTCTTC.

Remarks on this clonotype: This sequence may be a read error, since a much larger clone differs from it by one base. The rearrangement links TRBV7-2 to TRBJ2-1, with TRBD2 as a possible D gene (6 bases). The CDR3 has 13 residues. CDR1 is SGHTA, CDR2 FQGNSA, per germline. Trimming removed 7 bases from V and 12 bases from J, with 19 bases in between. The CDR3 is CASTLKGGVGQFF. In nucleotides, the CDR3 is TGTGCCAGCACCCTCAAGGGCGGGGTAGGGCAGTTCTTC. Combining the CDR3 with reference TRBV7-2 and TRBJ2-1 gives the whole variable domain GAGVSQSPSNKVTEKGKDVELRCDPISGHTALYWYRQSLGQGLEFLIYFQGNSAPDKSGLPSDRFSAERTGGSVSTLTIQRTQQEDSAVYLCASTLKGGVGQFFGPGTRLTVL.

The chain employs TRBV21-1 and TRBJ2-7; TRBD2 is the table's D call and was not checked against the DNA. TRBV21-1 is a known pseudogene. The CDR3 sequence is 16 residues long. CDR3 region: CASSKPGLAICYEQYF. Written as DNA, the CDR3 is TGTGCCAGCAGCAAACCGGGACTAGCGATATGTTACGAGCAGTACTTC.

This clonotype showed up just once. The chain recombines TRBV20-1 with TRBJ2-3; TRBD2 agrees at 12 bases. With V trimmed by 3 bases and J by 5 bases, 6 bases remained unmatched. The CDR3 is 15 residues long. From germline, CDR1 is DFQATT and CDR2 SNEGSKA (reference sequence). The CDR3 DNA sequence: TGCAGTGCTAGCCCTAGCGGGGGGGGGAAAGATACGCAGTATTTT. It yields the protein CSASPSGGGKDTQYF.

The chain is built from TRBV29-1 and TRBJ2-7, with a tentative D call TRBD1 (6 bases). The CDR3 is made up of 15 amino acids. Germline CDR1 is SQVTM and CDR2 is ANQGSEA. V lost 6 bases and J 0 bases, leaving 18 bases between the germline ends. CDR3 protein: CSVGGDLDSSYEQYF. CDR3 nucleotide sequence: TGCAGCGTCGGAGGTGATCTGGACAGCTCCTACGAGCAGTACTTC.

The chain joins TRBV15 to TRBJ1-1; D gene unclear. The length of the CDR3 is 15 residues. Between the trimmed V and J ends, which lost 0 bases and 6 bases, there was a span of 14 bases. The germline V gene encodes CDR1 LNHNV and CDR2 YYDKDF (reference sequence). In DNA, the CDR3 is TGTGCCACCAGCAGAGATGGTGCGGAAAGCGCTGAAGCTTTCTTT. Its protein is CATSRDGAESAEAFF.

Worth noting for this clonotype: Compared with germline, one end of the junction differs, possibly owing to a read error. The chain recombines TRBV28 with TRBJ2-5; 8 nucleotides agree with TRBD1. The J call may be faulty, since TRBJ2-7 better matches the DNA end. The CDR3 spans 14 residues. In germline, CDR1 is MDHEN, CDR2 SYDVKM. DNA for the CDR3: TGTACCAGCAGACCTAATCAGGGGGCCCACGAGCAGTACTTC. Residues: CTSRPNQGAHEQYF.

This clonotype was counted only a few times. This chain uses TRBV9 with TRBJ2-5; unclear D gene. The CDR3 is 12 amino acids. Trimming removed 5 bases from V and 7 bases from J, with 12 bases in between. The germline gives CDR1 SGDLS, CDR2 YYNGEE. Written as DNA, the CDR3 is TGTGCCAGCAGTGAGTACACTGGGACCCAGTACTTC. Protein sequence: CASSEYTGTQYF.

The V and J genes are TRBV15 and TRBJ1-6; a weak D match, TRBD1 (5 bases). Germline values: CDR1 LNHNV, CDR2 YYDKDF (reference sequence). The V and J ends lost 0 bases and 9 bases respectively, with 15 bases between them. The CDR3 is made up of 16 amino acids. CDR3 coding DNA: TGTGCCACCAGCAGAGATCGCGGGGCCACGGGTTCACCCCTCCACTTT. It specifies CATSRDRGATGSPLHF.

The V and J genes are TRBV5-1 and TRBJ1-1; D might be TRBD1 (5 bases). Germline CDR1 SGHRS, CDR2 YFSETQ. Trimming took off 4 bases at V and 0 bases at J, with 13 bases between the two ends. This CDR3 region has 15 residues. The CDR3 region has the DNA TGCGCCAGCAGCGCCTACCGGGGGATGAACACTGAAGCTTTCTTT. Protein: CASSAYRGMNTEAFF. The variable domain in full, with the rest retrieved from reference TRBV5-1 and TRBJ1-1, is KAGVTQTPRYLIKTRGQQVTLSCSPISGHRSVSWYQQTPGQGLQFLFEYFSETQRNKGNFPGRFSGRQFSNSRSEMNVSTLELGDSALYLCASSAYRGMNTEAFFGQGTRLTVV.

This clonotype was recorded a few times. The chain is built from TRBV4-3 and TRBJ1-6, with unresolved D. V lost 1 base to trimming and J lost 7 bases, with 14 bases between them. This CDR3 is built from 16 residues. CDR1 and CDR2 from the germline V gene are LGHNA and YSLEER. The CDR3 sequence is CASSQGPGVGNSPLHF. CDR3 nucleotides: TGCGCCAGCAGCCAAGGTCCCGGGGTTGGAAATTCACCCCTCCACTTT.

The chain links TRBV4-1 to TRBJ2-7, with D perhaps TRBD1 or TRBD2 (5 bases each). The CDR3 runs to 13 residues. V gave up 1 base and J gave up 2 bases, with 6 bases separating them. Germline V lookup: CDR1 MGHRA, CDR2 YSYEKL. CDR3 amino acids: CASSQVGAYEQYF. The CDR3 DNA reads as TGCGCCAGCAGCCAAGTGGGGGCCTACGAGCAGTACTTC.

This clonotype was seen a handful of times. The chain recombines TRBV5-1 with TRBJ2-5, with D possibly matching TRBD2 (7 bases). Germline CDR1 is SGHRS and CDR2 is YFSETQ. Trimming took off 10 bases at V and 1 base at J, with 23 bases between the two ends. The CDR3 is 16 amino acids. The CDR3 sequence is CASFPGGSAFQETQYF. For the CDR3, the DNA is TGCGCCTCCTTCCCGGGGGGCTCGGCTTTCCAAGAGACCCAGTACTTC.

The chain joins TRBV18 to TRBJ2-7; D remains ambiguous. The V end lost 5 bases, the J end lost 0 bases, and 5 bases lay between the germline ends. CDR3 length: 12 amino acids. The germline gives CDR1 KGHSH, CDR2 LQKENI. CDR3 protein: CASSTSSYEQYF. The CDR3 region has the DNA TGTGCCAGCTCAACGAGCTCCTACGAGCAGTACTTC. Together with reference TRBV18 and TRBJ2-7, the CDR3 gives the full variable domain: NAGVMQNPRHLVRRRGQEARLRCSPMKGHSHVYWYRQLPEEGLKFMVYLQKENIIDESGMPKERFSAEFPKEGPSILRIQQVVRGDSAAYFCASSTSSYEQYFGPGTRLTVT.

This clonotype was recorded a few times. The chain has TRBV20-1 and TRBJ2-1; D uncertain. Germline lookup yields CDR1 DFQATT and CDR2 SNEGSKA (reference sequence). The V end lost 6 bases, the J end lost 4 bases, and 13 bases lay between the germline ends. CDR3 length: 13 amino acids. The CDR3 DNA follows: TGCAGTGCCATCATTAGGAGTTACAATGAGCAGTTCTTC. Translated, it gives CSAIIRSYNEQFF.

This clonotype was seen a few times. The chain has TRBV11-2 and TRBJ1-1; D gene unclear. The CDR3 has 13 residues. The germline V gene encodes CDR1 SGHAT and CDR2 FQNNGV. V lost 5 bases and J lost 8, with 15 bases in between. CDR3 region: CASSAPGGREAFF. DNA of the CDR3: TGTGCCAGCAGCGCTCCGGGAGGAAGAGAAGCTTTCTTT.

This clonotype was counted a few times. The gene calls are TRBV12-3 or TRBV12-4 and TRBJ2-5; 8 bases agree with TRBD1. The CDR3 is 14 residues long. Trimming at V came to 1 base and at J to 6 bases, leaving 4 bases not matched to a gene. The CDR3 region is CASSLEQGAKTQYF. CDR3 nucleotides: TGTGCCAGCAGTTTAGAGCAGGGGGCGAAGACCCAGTACTTC.

This clonotype was detected only a few times. The chain recombines TRBV6-6 with TRBJ2-1; 11 bases align to TRBD2. Germline CDR1 MNHNY, CDR2 SVGAGI (reference sequence). V gave up 0 bases and J gave up 10 bases; unmatched junction bases: 11. The length of the CDR3 is 17 residues. The CDR3 reads CASSYSSSGGAVGEQFF. In DNA, the CDR3 is TGTGCCAGCAGTTACTCGAGTAGCGGGGGGGCGGTCGGCGAGCAGTTCTTC.

This clonotype turned up a few times. This chain uses TRBV7-2 with TRBJ1-1; the D gene is possibly TRBD1 (5 bases). CDR1 SGHTA and CDR2 FQGNSA come from the germline V gene. This CDR3 contains 12 residues. The V gene lost 2 bases and the J gene lost 8 bases, with 9 bases spanning the gap. CDR3 protein: CASSLYGGEAFF. In DNA, the CDR3 is TGTGCCAGCAGCTTATATGGGGGGGAAGCTTTCTTT.